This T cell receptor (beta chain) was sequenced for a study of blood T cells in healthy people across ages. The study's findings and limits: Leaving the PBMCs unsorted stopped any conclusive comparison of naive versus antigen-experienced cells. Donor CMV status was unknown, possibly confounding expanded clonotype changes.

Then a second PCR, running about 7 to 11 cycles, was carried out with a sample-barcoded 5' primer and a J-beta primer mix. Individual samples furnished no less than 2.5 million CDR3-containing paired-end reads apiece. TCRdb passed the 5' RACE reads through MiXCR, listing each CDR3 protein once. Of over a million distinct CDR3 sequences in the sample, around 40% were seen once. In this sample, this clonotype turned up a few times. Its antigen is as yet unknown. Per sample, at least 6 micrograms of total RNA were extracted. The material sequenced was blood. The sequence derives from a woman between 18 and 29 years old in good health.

The CDR3 loop reads CASSEKGFYNEQFF. CDR3 DNA sequence: TGTGCCAGCAGTGAAAAGGGGTTCTACAATGAGCAGTTCTTC. The chain employs TRBV2 and TRBJ2-1; weak D call: TRBD1 (5 bases). CDR3 size: 14 residues. Germline lookup yields CDR1 SNHLY and CDR2 FYNNEI. The V and J ends lost 2 bases and 3 bases respectively, with 8 bases between them.